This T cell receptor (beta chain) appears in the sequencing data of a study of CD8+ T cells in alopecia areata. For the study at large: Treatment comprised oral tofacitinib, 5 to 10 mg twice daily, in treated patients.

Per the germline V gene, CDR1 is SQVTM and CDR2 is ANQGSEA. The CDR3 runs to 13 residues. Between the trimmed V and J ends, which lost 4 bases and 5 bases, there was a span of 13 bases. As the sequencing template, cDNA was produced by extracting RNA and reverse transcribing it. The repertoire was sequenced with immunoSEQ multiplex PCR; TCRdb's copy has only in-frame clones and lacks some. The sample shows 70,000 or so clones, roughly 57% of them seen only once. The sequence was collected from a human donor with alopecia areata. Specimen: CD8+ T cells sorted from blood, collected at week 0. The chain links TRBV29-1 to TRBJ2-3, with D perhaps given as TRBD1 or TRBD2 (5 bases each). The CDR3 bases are TGCAGCGTTGGTAGGTGGGACCGAGATACGCAGTATTTT. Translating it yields CSVGRWDRDTQYF.